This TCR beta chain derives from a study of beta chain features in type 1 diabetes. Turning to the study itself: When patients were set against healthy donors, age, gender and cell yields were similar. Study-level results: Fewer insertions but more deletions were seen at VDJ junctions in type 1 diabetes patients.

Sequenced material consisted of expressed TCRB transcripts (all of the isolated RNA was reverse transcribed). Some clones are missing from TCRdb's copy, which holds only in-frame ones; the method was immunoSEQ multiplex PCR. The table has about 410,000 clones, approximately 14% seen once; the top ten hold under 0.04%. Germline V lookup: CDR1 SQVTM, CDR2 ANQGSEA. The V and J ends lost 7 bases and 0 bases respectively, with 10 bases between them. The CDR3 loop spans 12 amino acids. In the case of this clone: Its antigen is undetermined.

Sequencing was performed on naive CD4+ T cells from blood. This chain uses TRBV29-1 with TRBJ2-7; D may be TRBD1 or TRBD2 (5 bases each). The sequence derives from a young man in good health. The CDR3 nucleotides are TGCAGCGCTGGGACGTACTCCTACGAGCAGTACTTC. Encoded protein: CSAGTYSYEQYF.